The source of this T cell receptor beta chain is a study of T cell responses to AZD1222 COVID-19 vaccine. Whole-study results and caveats: The breadth and depth of Spike-specific TCRs increased once two AZD1222 doses had been given.

Sequencing was performed with immunoSEQ multiplex PCR; in TCRdb, only in-frame clones are kept and a portion is missing. The sample holds some 49,000 clones, over 65% seen once. V lost 5 bases to trimming and J lost 0 bases, with 4 bases between them. The CDR3 spans 12 residues. CDR1 and CDR2 (germline): MNHEY, SVGAGI. A remark on this clone: Its antigen is as yet unknown.

V and J are TRBV6-5 and TRBJ1-2; D not resolved. The input for sequencing was peripheral blood, taken on day 0 of AZD1222 vaccination. The origin of this receptor is an adult in good health. CDR3 bases: TGTGCCAGCAGTCCTACTAACTATGGCTACACCTTC. It yields the protein CASSPTNYGYTF.